What follows describes a single TCR beta chain. Treatment noted: oral pan-JAK inhibitor, 5-10 mg twice daily. PBMCs yielded sorted CD4+ and CD8+ T cells. The germline V and J ends were trimmed by 3 bases and 10 bases, with 15 bases remaining between them. This CDR3 contains 13 residues. CDR1 is SGHVS and CDR2 is FQNEAQ in the germline V gene. The sample originates from a study of CD8+ T cells in alopecia areata. Extracted RNA was reverse transcribed, and the resulting cDNA served as sequencing template. TCRdb's copy holds only in-frame clones and misses some; the assay was immunoSEQ multiplex PCR. The table lists about 200,000 clones, under 75% of them singletons.

Sample: CD4+ T cells sorted from blood, taken at week 4, from a patient treated with tofacitinib. The genes are TRBV7-8 and TRBJ1-1; tentatively, D is TRBD1 (6 bases). The receptor's source is a human donor with alopecia areata. The CDR3 spells CASSFQTGGPAFF. In DNA, the CDR3 is TGTGCCAGCAGCTTCCAAACTGGGGGCCCAGCTTTCTTT.